A single sample is the source of the 4 T cell receptor beta chains below, sequenced in a study of cytomegalovirus exposure and HLA in healthy donors. Assay used: immunoSEQ multiplex PCR; TCRdb lists only in-frame clones, some missing. The data contain 300,000 or so clones, approximately 86% of them seen just once; the ten biggest clones take up approximately 0.95%. The source material was PBMCs. These receptors all come from a man aged 25 to 45 in good health and CMV-seronegative.

V and J are TRBV6-1 and TRBJ1-2; TRBD1 matches 7 bases. Germline V gene data show CDR1 as MNHNS and CDR2 as SASEGT. With 6 bases clipped from V and 2 bases from J, the junction kept 9 bases outside the gene matches. The CDR3 length is 15 residues. CDR3: CASRPLGTVNYGYTF. The DNA for the CDR3 is TGTGCCAGCAGACCACTAGGGACAGTCAACTATGGCTACACCTTC.

The chain couples TRBV11-3 to TRBJ2-2; no clear D. With 1 base removed from V and 1 base from J, the gap between germline ends came to 7 bases. The CDR3 is 15 residues long. CDR1 and CDR2 from the germline V gene are SGHNT and YENEEA. In DNA form, the CDR3 reads TGTGCCAGCAGCTTAGGACACAGGAACACCGGGGAGCTGTTTTTT. The encoded protein is CASSLGHRNTGELFF.

This clone was observed once. The chain uses TRBV6-4 and TRBJ1-2; the match to TRBD1 covers 7 bases. The length of the CDR3 is 16 residues. J was trimmed by 4 bases and V by 5 bases; bases with no gene match: 13. In germline, CDR1 is MRHNA, CDR2 SNTAGT. In nucleotides, the CDR3 is TGTGCCAGCAGTCCCGGAGACAGGGTCCCTATCTATGGCTACACCTTC. Protein: CASSPGDRVPIYGYTF.

The V gene is TRBV9, the J gene TRBJ1-3; D not resolved. The CDR3 runs 17 residues. Germline V gene lookup returns CDR1 SGDLS and CDR2 YYNGEE. V was cut by 0 bases and J by 2 bases, with 15 bases left in between. The CDR3 bases are TGTGCCAGCAGCGTAGATAATACTTTCGGTACTGGAAACACCATATATTTT. Its protein is CASSVDNTFGTGNTIYF. The full variable domain, completed using reference TRBV9 and TRBJ1-3, is DSGVTQTPKHLITATGQRVTLRCSPRSGDLSVYWYQQSLDQGLQFLIQYYNGEERAKGNILERFSAQQFPDLHSELNLSSLELGDSALYFCASSVDNTFGTGNTIYFGEGSWLTVV.